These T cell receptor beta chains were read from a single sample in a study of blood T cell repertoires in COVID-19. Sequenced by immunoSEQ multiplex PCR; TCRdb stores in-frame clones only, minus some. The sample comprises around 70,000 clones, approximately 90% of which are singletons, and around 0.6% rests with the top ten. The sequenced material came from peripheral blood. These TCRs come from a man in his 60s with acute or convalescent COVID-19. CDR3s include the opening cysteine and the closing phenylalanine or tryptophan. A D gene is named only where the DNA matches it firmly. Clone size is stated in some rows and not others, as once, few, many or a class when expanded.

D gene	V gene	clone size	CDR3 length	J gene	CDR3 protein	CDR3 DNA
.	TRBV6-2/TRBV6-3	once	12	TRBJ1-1	CASSPGVTEAFF	TGTGCCAGCAGTCCCGGGGTAACTGAAGCTTTCTTT
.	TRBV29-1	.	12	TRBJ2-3	CSFAGVGDTQYF	TGCAGCTTTGCCGGGGTCGGAGATACGCAGTATTTT
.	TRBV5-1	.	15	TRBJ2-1	CASSNRDKAVNEQFF	TGCGCCAGCAGCAACCGGGACAAAGCCGTCAATGAGCAGTTCTTC
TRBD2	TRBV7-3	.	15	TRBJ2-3	CASSRSGGAIDTQYF	TGTGCCAGCAGCCGGAGCGGGGGGGCAATAGATACGCAGTATTTT
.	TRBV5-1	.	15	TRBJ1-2	CASSTGQNPNYGYTF	TGCGCCAGCAGCACCGGACAGAACCCTAACTATGGCTACACCTTC
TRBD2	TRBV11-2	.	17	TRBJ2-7	CASSLRRKRGLSYEQYF	TGTGCCAGCAGCTTAAGGCGGAAGCGGGGACTCTCCTACGAGCAGTACTTC
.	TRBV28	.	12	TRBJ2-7	CASSLPARGQYF	TGTGCCAGCAGTCTCCCGGCCCGAGGGCAGTACTTC
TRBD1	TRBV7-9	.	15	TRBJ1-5	CASSAGQYSNQPQHF	TGTGCCAGCAGCGCGGGACAGTATAGCAATCAGCCCCAGCATTTT
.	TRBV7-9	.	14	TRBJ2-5	CASSPEGGGETQYF	TGTGCCAGCAGCCCCGAGGGAGGGGGAGAGACCCAGTACTTC
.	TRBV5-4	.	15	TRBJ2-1	CASSLDPGGRNEQFF	TGTGCCAGCAGCTTGGATCCAGGGGGGAGAAATGAGCAGTTCTTC
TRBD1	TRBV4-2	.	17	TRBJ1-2	CASSLRASGQFNYGYTF	TGTGCCAGCAGCCTCAGGGCCTCGGGACAGTTTAACTATGGCTACACCTTC
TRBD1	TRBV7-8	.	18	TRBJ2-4	CASSLVFGDRVGKNIQYF	TGTGCCAGCAGCTTAGTTTTTGGGGACAGGGTAGGCAAAAACATTCAGTACTTC
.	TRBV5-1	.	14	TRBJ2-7	CASSLVASGYEQYF	TGCGCCAGCAGCTTGGTCGCCAGCGGCTACGAGCAGTACTTC
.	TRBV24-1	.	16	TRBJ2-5	CATSAGTGLSGETQYF	TGTGCCACCAGTGCTGGAACAGGGTTGTCCGGAGAGACCCAGTACTTC
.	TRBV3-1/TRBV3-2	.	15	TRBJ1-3	CASSQDGSSGNTIYF	TGTGCCAGCAGCCAAGACGGTAGCTCTGGAAACACCATATATTTT
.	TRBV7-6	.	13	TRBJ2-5	CASSRGGQETQYF	TGTGCCAGCAGCCGAGGAGGCCAAGAGACCCAGTACTTC
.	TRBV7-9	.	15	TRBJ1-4	CASSPSGTTNEKLFF	TGTGCCAGCAGCCCCTCGGGAACGACTAATGAAAAACTGTTTTTT
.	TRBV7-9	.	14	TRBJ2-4	CASSSFLAKNIQYF	TGTGCCAGCAGCTCGTTCCTAGCCAAAAACATTCAGTACTTC
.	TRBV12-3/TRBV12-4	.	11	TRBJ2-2	CASSSRGELFF	TGTGCCAGCAGTTCTCGGGGGGAGCTGTTTTTT
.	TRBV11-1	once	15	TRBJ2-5	CASSLSTGSQETQYF	TGTGCCAGCAGCCTATCAACAGGGTCCCAAGAGACCCAGTACTTC
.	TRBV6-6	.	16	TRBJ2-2	CASSLGRGADTGELFF	TGTGCCAGCAGTTTGGGGAGGGGGGCGGACACCGGGGAGCTGTTTTTT
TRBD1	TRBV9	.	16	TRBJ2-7	CASSVAGQGAWGEQYF	TGTGCCAGCAGCGTAGCGGGACAGGGGGCCTGGGGCGAGCAGTACTTC
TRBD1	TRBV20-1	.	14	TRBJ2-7	CSASGTVSPYEQYF	TGCAGTGCTAGTGGGACAGTTTCCCCCTACGAGCAGTACTTC
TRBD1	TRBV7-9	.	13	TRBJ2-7	CASSPRDRDEQYF	TGTGCCAGCAGCCCAAGGGACAGGGACGAGCAGTACTTC
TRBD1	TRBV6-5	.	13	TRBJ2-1	CASSYGQGGEQFF	TGTGCCAGCAGTTACGGACAGGGTGGTGAGCAGTTCTTC
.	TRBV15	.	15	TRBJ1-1	CATSGQKGIGTEAFF	TGTGCCACCAGTGGCCAAAAAGGTATCGGGACTGAAGCTTTCTTT
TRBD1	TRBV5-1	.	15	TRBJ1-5	CASSQGQGPNQPQHF	TGCGCCAGCAGCCAGGGACAGGGGCCGAATCAGCCCCAGCATTTT
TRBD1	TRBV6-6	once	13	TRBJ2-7	CASSPGQGGEQYF	TGTGCCAGCAGTCCGGGACAGGGCGGCGAGCAGTACTTC
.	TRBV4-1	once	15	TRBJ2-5	CASSDTGLHQETQYF	TGCGCCAGCAGCGATACCGGACTTCATCAAGAGACCCAGTACTTC
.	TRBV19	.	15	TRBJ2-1	CASSMVGTVGNEQFF	TGTGCCAGTAGTATGGTAGGCACAGTCGGCAATGAGCAGTTCTTC
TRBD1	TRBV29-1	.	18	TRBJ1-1	CSVTGGTGGRFSNTEAFF	TGCAGCGTGACCGGAGGGACAGGGGGGAGATTTTCGAACACTGAAGCTTTCTTT
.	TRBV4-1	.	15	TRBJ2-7	CASSQGQASSYEQYF	TGCGCCAGCAGCCAAGGACAGGCCAGCTCCTACGAGCAGTACTTC
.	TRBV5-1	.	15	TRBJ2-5	CASSDPAGGRETQYF	TGCGCCAGCAGCGATCCGGCAGGGGGGAGAGAGACCCAGTACTTC
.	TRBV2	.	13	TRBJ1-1	CASELGPYTEAFF	TGTGCCAGCGAGCTGGGGCCCTACACTGAAGCTTTCTTT
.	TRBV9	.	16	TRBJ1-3	CASSPGDGNSGNTIYF	TGTGCCAGCAGCCCGGGGGACGGAAACTCTGGAAACACCATATATTTT
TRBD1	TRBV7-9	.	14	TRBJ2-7	CASSPTGTGDEQYF	TGTGCCAGCAGCCCTACAGGGACAGGGGACGAGCAGTACTTC
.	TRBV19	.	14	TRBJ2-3	CASSMGLRSDTQYF	TGTGCCAGTAGTATGGGACTGAGATCCGATACGCAGTATTTT
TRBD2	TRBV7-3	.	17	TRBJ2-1	CASSPLGGRRSYNEQFF	TGTGCCAGCAGTCCCTTAGGCGGGAGGCGCTCCTACAATGAGCAGTTCTTC
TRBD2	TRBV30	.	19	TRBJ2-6	CAWSVQSGGWTSGANVLTF	TGTGCCTGGAGTGTACAATCCGGGGGGTGGACTTCTGGGGCCAACGTCCTGACTTTC
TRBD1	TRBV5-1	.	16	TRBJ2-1	CASSFVTGSDYNEQFF	TGCGCCAGCAGCTTTGTGACAGGGTCGGACTACAATGAGCAGTTCTTC
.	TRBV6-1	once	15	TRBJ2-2	CASSDLGGPAGELFF	TGTGCCAGCAGTGATTTAGGGGGACCGGCCGGGGAGCTGTTTTTT
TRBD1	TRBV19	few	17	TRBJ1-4	CASSTRRTGDRDEKLFF	TGTGCCAGTAGTACCCGAAGGACGGGGGACAGGGATGAAAAACTGTTTTTT
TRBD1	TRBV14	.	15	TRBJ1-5	CASSQGTGPNQPQHF	TGTGCCAGCAGCCAAGGGACAGGGCCTAATCAGCCCCAGCATTTT
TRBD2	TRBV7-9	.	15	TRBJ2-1	CASSAPAGEYNEQFF	TGTGCCAGCTCTGCCCCCGCGGGGGAGTACAATGAGCAGTTCTTC
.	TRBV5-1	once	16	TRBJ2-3	CASSLAPGPNTDTQYF	TGCGCCAGCAGCTTGGCCCCAGGGCCAAACACAGATACGCAGTATTTT
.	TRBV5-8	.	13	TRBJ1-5	CASSARGNQPQHF	TGTGCCAGCAGCGCGCGGGGCAATCAGCCCCAGCATTTT
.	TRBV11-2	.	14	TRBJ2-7	CASSSVRQGLEQYF	TGTGCCAGCAGCTCAGTCCGTCAGGGTCTCGAGCAGTACTTC
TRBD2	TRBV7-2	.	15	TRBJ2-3	CASSTTSGGTDTQYF	TGTGCCAGCAGCACGACTAGCGGGGGCACAGATACGCAGTATTTT
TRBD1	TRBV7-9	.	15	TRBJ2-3	CASSPPGQGEDTQYF	TGTGCCAGCAGCCCCCCGGGACAGGGTGAGGATACGCAGTATTTT
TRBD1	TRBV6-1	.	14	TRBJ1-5	CASSDKQGGQPQHF	TGTGCCAGCAGTGATAAACAGGGGGGTCAGCCCCAGCATTTT
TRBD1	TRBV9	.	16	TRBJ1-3	CASSTTGDSLGNTIYF	TGTGCCAGCAGCACCACGGGGGACAGTCTCGGAAACACCATATATTTT
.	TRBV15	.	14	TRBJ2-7	CATSRDGERNEQYF	TGTGCCACCAGCAGAGATGGCGAGCGAAACGAGCAGTACTTC
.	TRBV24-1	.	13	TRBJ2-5	CATSGPGQETQYF	TGTGCCACCAGTGGTCCGGGCCAAGAGACCCAGTACTTC
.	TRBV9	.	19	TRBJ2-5	CASSVEGPTAGGPLETQYF	TGTGCCAGCAGCGTAGAAGGGCCCACCGCGGGCGGTCCTCTGGAGACCCAGTACTTC
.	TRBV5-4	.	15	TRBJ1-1	CASSLDGSGGTEAFF	TGTGCCAGCAGCTTGGATGGCTCGGGGGGCACTGAAGCTTTCTTT
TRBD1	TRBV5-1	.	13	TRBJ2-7	CASSFGQGTAQYF	TGCGCCAGCAGCTTCGGACAGGGGACAGCGCAGTACTTC
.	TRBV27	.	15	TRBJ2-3	CASSSPMQGRDTQYF	TGTGCCAGCAGTTCCCCTATGCAGGGTAGAGATACGCAGTATTTT
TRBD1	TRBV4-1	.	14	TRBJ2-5	CASSPGQEFETQYF	TGCGCCAGCAGCCCGGGACAGGAGTTTGAGACCCAGTACTTC